This is a list of T cell receptor beta chains from one sample in a study of cytomegalovirus exposure and HLA in healthy donors. Method: immunoSEQ multiplex PCR; TCRdb's copy keeps in-frame clones and lacks some. The top ten clones hold 1.2% to 1.5% of a sample with 150,000 to 180,000 clones, 75% of them seen once. Sequences were obtained from PBMCs. The receptor source for this set is a man between 18 and 29 years old in good health and CMV-seronegative. CDR3s include the opening cysteine and the closing phenylalanine or tryptophan. A D gene is named only where the DNA matches it firmly. Some rows have no size entry. The others give once, few or many, or a class for an expanded clone.

TRBD2	18	.	TRBV9	TRBJ2-5	TGTGCCAGCAGCGTAGTCGGGGTGGGGAGCGGGATCCAAGAGACCCAGTACTTC	CASSVVGVGSGIQETQYF
.	14	once	TRBV5-1	TRBJ2-6	TGCGCCAGCACCTTCAACTCTGGGGCCAACGTCCTGACTTTC	CASTFNSGANVLTF
TRBD2	16	few	TRBV15	TRBJ2-7	TGTGCCACCAGCAGGAGGAACCGGGGGGGTACCTACGAGCAGTACTTC	CATSRRNRGGTYEQYF
.	13	.	TRBV7-2	TRBJ2-1	TGTGCCAGCAGCTTCCAAGGGGCGAATGAGCAGTTCTTC	CASSFQGANEQFF
TRBD1	13	.	TRBV5-6	TRBJ1-5	TGTGCCAGCAATCGGACAGGGGATCAGCCCCAGCATTTT	CASNRTGDQPQHF
TRBD2	15	.	TRBV5-4	TRBJ2-7	TGTGCCAGCAGCCTGTTGGGACTAGCGGGGGACGAGCAGTACTTC	CASSLLGLAGDEQYF
.	17	.	TRBV11-3	TRBJ2-7	TGTGCCAGCAGAGGAAGCGAGACCTTCAGAAGCTCCTACGAGCAGTACTTC	CASRGSETFRSSYEQYF
TRBD2	14	.	TRBV28	TRBJ2-7	TGTGCCAGCAGTCCCTGGACTAGCGGGAGTCTTCCGTACTTC	CASSPWTSGSLPYF
TRBD1	14	.	TRBV5-4	TRBJ1-1	TGTGCCAGCAGCCCGACGGACAGGGGCACTGAAGCTTTCTTT	CASSPTDRGTEAFF
.	14	few	TRBV7-9	TRBJ1-1	TGTTCCAGCAGCGTTAGACAGAAGAACACTGAAGCTTTCTTT	CSSSVRQKNTEAFF
TRBD2	16	.	TRBV6-6	TRBJ2-7	TGTGCCAGCGGAAATCAGCGGGAGCGCGGGTCCTACGAGCAGTACTTC	CASGNQRERGSYEQYF
.	15	.	TRBV10-1	TRBJ1-1	TGCGCCAGCAGTGAGTCGACAGCCCAGAACACTGAAGCTTTCTTT	CASSESTAQNTEAFF
TRBD1	16	.	TRBV7-8	TRBJ2-3	TGTGCCAGCAGCCCGGGACAGGGGAGAAGCCCAGATACGCAGTATTTT	CASSPGQGRSPDTQYF
TRBD1	15	once	TRBV5-1	TRBJ2-7	TGCGCCAGCAGCTTGGGAGGGACAGCCAGCTACGAGCAGTACTTC	CASSLGGTASYEQYF
TRBD2	20	.	TRBV28	TRBJ2-5	TGTGCCAGCAGTTTACTTACAGGGACTAGCGGGAGTATAGGGCAAGAGACCCAGTACTTC	CASSLLTGTSGSIGQETQYF
.	16	.	TRBV28	TRBJ1-1	TGTGCCAGCAGTTTATTCGGGCGGGCGGGGAACACTGAAGCTTTCTTT	CASSLFGRAGNTEAFF
.	16	.	TRBV27	TRBJ2-3	TGTGCCAGCAGTTTATCTGGTAGCGGAGACACAGATACGCAGTATTTT	CASSLSGSGDTDTQYF
TRBD2	16	.	TRBV5-6	TRBJ2-3	TGTGCCAGCAGCCCGACTAGCGGCGGGGGGACAGATACGCAGTATTTT	CASSPTSGGGTDTQYF
.	15	few	TRBV5-1	TRBJ2-7	TGCGCCAGCAGCTTTTCAGGTTCGACCTCCTACGAGCAGTACTTC	CASSFSGSTSYEQYF
TRBD2	15	once	TRBV4-1	TRBJ2-7	TGCGCCAGCAGCCAAGATAGCGGGACACTCCGCGAGCAGTACTTC	CASSQDSGTLREQYF
TRBD2	17	.	TRBV15	TRBJ2-1	TGTGCCACCAGCAGAGTCGCTGCGGGAGGGGGGTACAATGAGCAGTTCTTC	CATSRVAAGGGYNEQFF
.	14	.	TRBV28	TRBJ1-5	TGTGCCAGCCGCGGGGGGTGGGAGGCAGGGCCCCAGCATTTT	CASRGGWEAGPQHF
.	13	.	TRBV5-4	TRBJ1-2	TGTGCCAGCAGCTTGACATCTAACTATGGCTACACCTTC	CASSLTSNYGYTF
TRBD1	15	.	TRBV10-3	TRBJ2-7	TGTGCCATCAGTGAGTCGATGGACAGGGGGCACGAGCAGTACTTC	CAISESMDRGHEQYF
.	14	few	TRBV2	TRBJ2-5	TGTGCCAGCGGACCCGGGATTTCCCAAGAGACCCAGTACTTC	CASGPGISQETQYF
TRBD2	15	.	TRBV29-1	TRBJ2-1	TGCAGCGTTGAAGGGTCTCGGCTAGCGGACAATGAGCAGTTCTTC	CSVEGSRLADNEQFF
TRBD2	16	.	TRBV19	TRBJ2-2	TGTGCCAGTAGTAGGACTAGCGGGGGGAACACCGGGGAGCTGTTTTTT	CASSRTSGGNTGELFF
TRBD2	17	.	TRBV7-2	TRBJ2-3	TGTGCCAGCGTCCGGCCGGGACTAGCGGGACACGCAGATACGCAGTATTTT	CASVRPGLAGHADTQYF
.	13	.	TRBV19	TRBJ2-2	TGTGCCAGTAGTATGATCGGGTCCGGGGAGCTGTTTTTT	CASSMIGSGELFF
.	16	.	TRBV9	TRBJ2-1	TGTGCCAGCAGCAACCTGGGACACAGCGAAGGGAATGAGCAGTTCTTC	CASSNLGHSEGNEQFF
TRBD1	13	.	TRBV6-6	TRBJ2-1	TGTGCCAGTCTACAGGGGGCGCTGAATGAGCAGTTCTTC	CASLQGALNEQFF
TRBD2	14	.	TRBV5-6	TRBJ2-3	TGTGCCAGCAGCTTTGGAGGAGGACTAGCAACGCAGTATTTT	CASSFGGGLATQYF
.	13	.	TRBV19	TRBJ1-2	TGTGCCAGTAGTTTCCAGGACAGCTATGGCTACACCTTC	CASSFQDSYGYTF
.	15	.	TRBV4-1	TRBJ2-7	TGCGCCAGCAGCCAAGATTTGGGGCCCCTACGAGAGCAGTACTTC	CASSQDLGPLREQYF
.	13	.	TRBV19	TRBJ2-7	TGTGCCAGTAGTATAGGGCTAGAGTACGAGCAGTACTTC	CASSIGLEYEQYF
.	17	.	TRBV4-1	TRBJ1-1	TGCGCCAGCAGCCAAGCCGGGACATTCGTGGAGAACACTGAAGCTTTCTTT	CASSQAGTFVENTEAFF
TRBD2	16	.	TRBV5-4	TRBJ2-7	TGTGCCAGCAGCTTGGGGGTAGCGGGCCCTGTGGACGAGCAGTACTTC	CASSLGVAGPVDEQYF
TRBD1	15	.	TRBV10-1	TRBJ2-7	TGCGCCAGCCATAATCCCGGGACAGGGAAAGGCGAGCAGTACTTC	CASHNPGTGKGEQYF
.	14	.	TRBV5-1	TRBJ2-3	TGCGCCAGCAGTCCCGGGACTGGAATAGATACGCAGTATTTT	CASSPGTGIDTQYF
.	12	.	TRBV6-5	TRBJ2-7	TGTGCCTCTACGGGGAGCTCCTACGAGCAGTACTTC	CASTGSSYEQYF
TRBD1	18	.	TRBV19	TRBJ1-5	TGTGCCAGTAGGGGTCCTGGGACAGGCGCGTTTGGCAATCAGCCCCAGCATTTT	CASRGPGTGAFGNQPQHF
.	13	.	TRBV5-5	TRBJ2-5	TGTGCCAGCAGGAAAGTGGGGGCAGAGACCCAGTACTTC	CASRKVGAETQYF
.	14	once	TRBV13	TRBJ2-5	TGTGCCAGCAGCCTCAGGAGGGCCAAAGAGACCCAGTACTTC	CASSLRRAKETQYF
.	13	.	TRBV6-5	TRBJ2-7	TGTGCCAGCAGTTGGGCAGAGGGCTACGAGCAGTACTTC	CASSWAEGYEQYF
.	14	.	TRBV28	TRBJ2-2	TGTGCCAGCAGTTCCGCGGCCCCGGTCGGGGAGCTGTTTTTT	CASSSAAPVGELFF
.	12	.	TRBV7-2	TRBJ1-1	TGTGCCAGCAGCTCCTCCCCAGGGCGGGCTTTCTTT	CASSSSPGRAFF
.	14	.	TRBV18	TRBJ2-7	TGTGCCAGCTCACCAGACAGTTCAATGAGGGAGCAGTACTTC	CASSPDSSMREQYF
TRBD2	17	few	TRBV11-2	TRBJ2-7	TGTGCCAGCAGCTTGGGCCCAGGACTAGCGGTCCCCTACGAGCAGTACTTC	CASSLGPGLAVPYEQYF
TRBD2	16	.	TRBV30	TRBJ2-7	TGTGCCTGGACTCCGGCTGGGAGGGCGGTCCACTACGAGCAGTACTTC	CAWTPAGRAVHYEQYF
.	15	.	TRBV7-2	TRBJ1-4	TGTGCCAGCAGCTTAGTGGGGCTTGGTAATGAAAAACTGTTTTTT	CASSLVGLGNEKLFF
.	15	.	TRBV5-1	TRBJ2-5	TGCGCCAGCAGACCCGGTGGGGGGGCGGGAGAGACCCAGTACTTC	CASRPGGGAGETQYF
.	15	.	TRBV6-5	TRBJ1-2	TGTGCCAGCAGTCCCTCTGACCCAGGGGAGGGGGGCTACACCTTC	CASSPSDPGEGGYTF
.	15	.	TRBV4-3	TRBJ1-6	TGCGCCAGCAGCCGCAAGAATAGAGGAAATTCACCCCTCCACTTT	CASSRKNRGNSPLHF
TRBD1	14	.	TRBV19	TRBJ2-5	TGTGCCAGTAGTATCCGGACAGGCCAAGAGACCCAGTACTTC	CASSIRTGQETQYF
TRBD2	14	.	TRBV6-1	TRBJ2-3	TGTGCCAGCACCGTGGGCGGGAGTAAAGATACGCAGTATTTT	CASTVGGSKDTQYF
TRBD1	16	.	TRBV28	TRBJ2-2	TGTGCCAGCAGCAATCCAGGGGGTGGGATTGGCGGGGAGCTGTTTTTT	CASSNPGGGIGGELFF